Detailed here is one T cell receptor beta chain. Unmatched junction bases numbered 5, after V lost 0 bases and J lost 0 bases. From germline, CDR1 is SGHKS and CDR2 YYEKEE (reference sequence). The CDR3 is 16 residues long. TCRdb's copy holds only in-frame clones and misses some; the assay was immunoSEQ multiplex PCR. The sample comprises under 90,000 clones, 80% of which are singletons, and more than 10% rests with the top ten. The sample belongs to a study of blood T cell repertoires in COVID-19. Study-level information: COVID-19 samples collected from the United States, Italy and Spain covered acute and convalescent phases. PBMCs, B-cell-depleted T cells, or T cells provided the cDNA or gDNA that made up the material.

This clonotype was sampled from a human donor in a cohort sampled during active COVID-19. The sequenced material came from peripheral blood. The genes are TRBV5-5 and TRBJ2-7; 8 bases align to TRBD1. The CDR3 nucleotides read TGTGCCAGCAGCTTGGAGGGGACAGGCCTCTCCTACGAGCAGTACGTC. Its protein is CASSLEGTGLSYEQYV.